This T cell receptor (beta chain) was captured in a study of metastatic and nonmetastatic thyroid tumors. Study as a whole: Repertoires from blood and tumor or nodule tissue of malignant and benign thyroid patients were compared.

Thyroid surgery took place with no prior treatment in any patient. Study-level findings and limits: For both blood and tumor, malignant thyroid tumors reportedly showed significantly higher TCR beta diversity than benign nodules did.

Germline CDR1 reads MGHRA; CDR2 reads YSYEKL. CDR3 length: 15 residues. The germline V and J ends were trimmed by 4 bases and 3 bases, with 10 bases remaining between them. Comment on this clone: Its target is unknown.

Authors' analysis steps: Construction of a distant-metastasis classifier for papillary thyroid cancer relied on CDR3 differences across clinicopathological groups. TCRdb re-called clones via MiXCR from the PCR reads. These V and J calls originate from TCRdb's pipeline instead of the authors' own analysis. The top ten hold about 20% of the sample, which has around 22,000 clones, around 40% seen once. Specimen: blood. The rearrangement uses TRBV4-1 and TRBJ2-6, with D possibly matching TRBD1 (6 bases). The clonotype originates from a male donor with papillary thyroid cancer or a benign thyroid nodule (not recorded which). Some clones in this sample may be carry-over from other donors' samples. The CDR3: CASSLQGGGANVLTF. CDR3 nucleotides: TGCGCCAGCAGCCTACAGGGTGGTGGGGCCAACGTCCTGACTTTC.